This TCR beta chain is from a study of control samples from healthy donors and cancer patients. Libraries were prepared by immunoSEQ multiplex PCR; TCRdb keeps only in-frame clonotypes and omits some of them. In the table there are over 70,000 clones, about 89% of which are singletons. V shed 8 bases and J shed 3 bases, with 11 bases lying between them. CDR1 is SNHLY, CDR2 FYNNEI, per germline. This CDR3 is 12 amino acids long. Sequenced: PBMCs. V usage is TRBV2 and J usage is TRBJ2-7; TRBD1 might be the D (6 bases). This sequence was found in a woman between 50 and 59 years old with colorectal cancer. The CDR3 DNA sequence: TGTGCCAGCGGTACAGGGATCTACGAGCAGTACGTC. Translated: CASGTGIYEQYV.